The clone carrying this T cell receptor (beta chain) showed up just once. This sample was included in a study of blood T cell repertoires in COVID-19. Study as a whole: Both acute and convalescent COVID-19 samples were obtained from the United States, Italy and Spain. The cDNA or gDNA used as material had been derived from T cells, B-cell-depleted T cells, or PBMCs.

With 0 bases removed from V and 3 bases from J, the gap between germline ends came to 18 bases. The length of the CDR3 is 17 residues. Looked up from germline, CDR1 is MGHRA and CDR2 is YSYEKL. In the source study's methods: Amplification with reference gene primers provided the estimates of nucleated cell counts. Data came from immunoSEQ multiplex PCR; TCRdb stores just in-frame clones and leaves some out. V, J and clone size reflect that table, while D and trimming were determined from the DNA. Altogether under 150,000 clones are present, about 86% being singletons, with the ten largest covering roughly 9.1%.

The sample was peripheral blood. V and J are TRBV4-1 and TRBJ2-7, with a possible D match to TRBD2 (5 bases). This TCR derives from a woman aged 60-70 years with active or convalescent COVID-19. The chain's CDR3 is CASSQDHSGDVYYEQYF. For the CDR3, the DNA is TGCGCCAGCAGCCAAGACCACAGCGGCGATGTCTACTACGAGCAGTACTTC.